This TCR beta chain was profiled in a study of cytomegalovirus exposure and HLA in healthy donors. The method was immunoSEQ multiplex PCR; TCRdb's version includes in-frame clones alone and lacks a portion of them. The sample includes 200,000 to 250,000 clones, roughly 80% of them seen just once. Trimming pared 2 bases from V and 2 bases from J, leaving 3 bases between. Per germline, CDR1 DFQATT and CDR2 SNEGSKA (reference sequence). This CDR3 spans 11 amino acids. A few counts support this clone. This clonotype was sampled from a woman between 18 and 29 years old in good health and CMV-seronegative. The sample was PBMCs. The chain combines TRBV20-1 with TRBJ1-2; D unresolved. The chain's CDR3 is CSARTNYGYTF. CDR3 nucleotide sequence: TGCAGTGCTAGAACGAACTATGGCTACACCTTC.